A selection of T cell receptor beta chains follows, all from one sample in a study of post-analysis software for immune sequencing data. TCRdb passed the PCR reads through MiXCR, listing each CDR3 protein once. The data hold about 800,000 distinct CDR3 sequences, with less than 35% observed a single time. The sample taken for sequencing was blood. These TCRs come from a girl between 5 and 17 years old with multiple sclerosis. The CDR3 runs from the conserved cysteine through the conserved F or W. D genes are given only for firm matches. The size entry is marked missing in some rows and otherwise reads once, few, many or a size class.

V gene,J gene,D gene,clone size,CDR3 protein,CDR3 DNA
TRBV29-1,TRBJ2-1,TRBD2,NA,CSVVLAAEQFF,TGCAGCGTCGTACTAGCGGCTGAGCAGTTCTTC
TRBV13,TRBJ2-1,NA,NA,CASSLGAGAGNEQFF,TGTGCCAGCAGCTTGGGGGCGGGAGCAGGCAATGAGCAGTTCTTC
TRBV7-9,TRBJ1-1,NA,once,CASSFFMNTEAFF,TGTGCCAGCAGCTTTTTCATGAACACTGAAGCTTTCTTT
TRBV10-3,TRBJ1-3,NA,NA,CAISVTGNTIYF,TGTGCCATCAGTGTTACAGGAAACACCATATATTTT
TRBV7-2,TRBJ2-1,NA,NA,CASSLDRRTYDEQFF,TGTGCCAGCAGCTTAGACAGGCGAACATACGATGAGCAGTTCTTC
TRBV28,TRBJ1-2,NA,NA,CASNLPSANYGYTF,TGTGCCAGCAATCTTCCTTCAGCTAACTATGGCTACACCTTC
TRBV12-3/TRBV12-4,TRBJ2-6,NA,NA,CASSLATGKVNVLTF,TGTGCCAGCAGTTTAGCTACGGGAAAGGTCAACGTCCTGACTTTC
TRBV18,TRBJ2-5,NA,few,CASSRSGGPETQYF,TGTGCCAGCTCACGCTCCGGGGGCCCAGAGACCCAGTACTTC
TRBV18,TRBJ2-5,TRBD1,NA,CASSPTGGETQYF,TGTGCCAGCTCACCAACAGGGGGAGAGACCCAGTACTTC
TRBV12-3/TRBV12-4,TRBJ2-1,TRBD1,many,CASSWATGSYNEQFF,TGTGCCAGCAGTTGGGCGACAGGGTCCTACAATGAGCAGTTCTTC
TRBV25-1,TRBJ2-3,NA,few,CASSEPNSPFGDTQYF,TGTGCCAGCAGTGAGCCCAATAGTCCCTTTGGGGATACGCAGTATTTT
TRBV12-3/TRBV12-4,TRBJ2-3,NA,NA,CASSLIGGSDTQYF,TGTGCCAGCAGTTTGATTGGAGGGTCGGATACGCAGTATTTT
TRBV7-9,TRBJ2-1,TRBD2,NA,CASSRPGGGAARGNEQFF,TGTGCCAGCAGCCGACCGGGAGGGGGAGCGGCAAGGGGTAATGAGCAGTTCTTC
TRBV7-9,TRBJ2-1,TRBD2,NA,CASSREGLAGVSEQFF,TGTGCCAGCAGCCGAGAGGGACTAGCGGGAGTCAGTGAGCAGTTCTTC
TRBV27,TRBJ2-4,NA,NA,CASSPRGSWENIQYF,TGTGCCAGCAGTCCCCGGGGGTCGTGGGAAAACATTCAGTACTTC
TRBV20-1,TRBJ2-7,TRBD2,many,CSARALWGLAGEIEYEQYF,TGCAGTGCTAGAGCTCTTTGGGGACTAGCGGGAGAGATCGAGTACGAGCAGTACTTC
TRBV7-2,TRBJ1-2,TRBD1,NA,CASSPDRAISNGYTF,TGTGCCAGCAGCCCCGACAGGGCAATTAGCAATGGCTACACCTTC
TRBV20-1,TRBJ1-2,NA,few,CSAMIGGFRNYGYTF,TGCAGTGCTATGATAGGGGGATTTCGTAACTATGGCTACACCTTC
TRBV4-1,TRBJ2-7,NA,few,CASSQDPERFYEQYF,TGCGCCAGCAGCCAAGATCCAGAGAGGTTTTACGAGCAGTACTTC
TRBV4-3,TRBJ2-1,TRBD2,few,CASSPPGLAGGSSYNEQFF,TGCGCCAGCAGCCCTCCGGGGCTAGCGGGAGGGAGCTCCTACAATGAGCAGTTCTTC
TRBV6-5,TRBJ2-5,NA,many,CASSYFLQETQYF,TGTGCCAGCAGTTACTTTCTCCAGGAGACCCAGTACTTC
TRBV6-4,TRBJ2-3,NA,many,CASSPGTGSTDTQYF,TGTGCCAGCAGTCCCGGGACGGGTAGCACAGATACGCAGTATTTT
TRBV5-1,TRBJ2-7,NA,few,CASSTTQGPYEQYF,TGCGCCAGCAGCACCACCCAGGGTCCCTACGAGCAGTACTTC
TRBV20-1,TRBJ2-4,NA,NA,CSASAGRKNIQYF,TGCAGTGCTAGTGCGGGCCGGAAAAACATTCAGTACTTC
TRBV10-3,TRBJ1-1,NA,NA,CAIGGGGTEAFF,TGTGCCATCGGGGGAGGGGGCACTGAAGCTTTCTTT
TRBV7-8,TRBJ1-2,TRBD1,few,CASSLAGRQGFGYTF,TGTGCCAGCAGCTTAGCCGGGAGACAGGGGTTTGGCTACACCTTC
TRBV7-9,TRBJ1-6,NA,few,CASSLPRGQGNSPLHF,TGTGCCAGCAGCCTTCCAAGGGGTCAGGGGAATTCACCCCTCCACTTT
TRBV7-7,TRBJ2-5,NA,few,CASSLGGRGRYQETQYF,TGTGCCAGCAGCTTAGGGGGGCGCGGCCGGTACCAAGAGACCCAGTACTTC
TRBV5-1,TRBJ1-4,NA,NA,CASSLGQLINEKLFF,TGCGCCAGCAGCTTGGGACAGCTGATTAATGAAAAACTGTTTTTT
TRBV13,TRBJ2-3,TRBD2,NA,CASSPTSGRLSDTQYF,TGTGCCAGCAGCCCTACTAGCGGGAGGCTCTCAGATACGCAGTATTTT
TRBV4-1,TRBJ1-2,NA,NA,CASGRTQQADGYTF,TGCGCCAGCGGACGCACACAACAGGCGGATGGCTACACCTTC
TRBV28,TRBJ2-7,NA,NA,CASSLGRAEQYF,TGTGCCAGCAGTTTAGGGCGGGCCGAGCAGTACTTC
TRBV9,TRBJ1-1,NA,NA,CASSPPLAPRPGGLAFF,TGTGCCAGCAGCCCTCCTCTCGCCCCTCGACCGGGAGGGTTAGCTTTCTTT
TRBV28,TRBJ2-7,NA,few,CASSQGWGSANYEQYF,TGTGCCAGCAGCCAAGGGTGGGGGAGCGCGAACTACGAGCAGTACTTC
TRBV7-2,TRBJ2-7,TRBD1,NA,CASSLAADRGYF,TGTGCCAGCAGCTTAGCTGCTGACAGGGGGTACTTC
TRBV12-5,TRBJ2-1,TRBD2,NA,CASGLGAGGYNEQFF,TGTGCTAGTGGTTTGGGAGCGGGAGGCTACAATGAGCAGTTCTTC
TRBV10-3,TRBJ1-2,NA,few,CAINRDSDYGYTF,TGTGCCATCAACCGAGACAGCGACTATGGCTACACCTTC
TRBV7-2,TRBJ2-5,NA,NA,CASSFEADTMREQYF,TGTGCCAGCAGCTTCGAAGCGGACACGATGAGGGAGCAGTACTTC
TRBV6-2/TRBV6-3,TRBJ2-1,TRBD2,NA,CASSPVAGGPGYNEQFF,TGTGCCAGCAGCCCAGTAGCGGGAGGGCCGGGGTACAATGAGCAGTTCTTC
TRBV5-4,TRBJ1-1,NA,NA,CASSLAPRPGNTEAFF,TGTGCCAGCAGCTTGGCCCCCCGGCCCGGAAACACTGAAGCTTTCTTT
TRBV5-1,TRBJ1-6,NA,few,CASSLGGANSPLHF,TGCGCCAGCAGCTTGGGGGGAGCCAATTCACCCCTCCACTTT
TRBV10-3,TRBJ1-2,NA,few,CAISESFGINYGYTF,TGTGCCATCAGTGAGTCTTTCGGGATAAACTATGGCTACACCTTC
TRBV11-2,TRBJ2-3,TRBD2,NA,CASSLVWGTSGGGLNTDTQYF,TGTGCCAGCAGCTTAGTCTGGGGGACTAGCGGGGGGGGCCTAAACACAGATACGCAGTATTTT
TRBV7-2,TRBJ2-1,NA,few,CASSLVQSDYNEQFF,TGTGCCAGCAGCTTAGTCCAATCCGATTACAATGAGCAGTTCTTC
TRBV7-9,TRBJ2-7,TRBD2,once,CASNPGLAPDEQYF,TGTGCCAGCAACCCTGGACTAGCTCCCGACGAGCAGTACTTC